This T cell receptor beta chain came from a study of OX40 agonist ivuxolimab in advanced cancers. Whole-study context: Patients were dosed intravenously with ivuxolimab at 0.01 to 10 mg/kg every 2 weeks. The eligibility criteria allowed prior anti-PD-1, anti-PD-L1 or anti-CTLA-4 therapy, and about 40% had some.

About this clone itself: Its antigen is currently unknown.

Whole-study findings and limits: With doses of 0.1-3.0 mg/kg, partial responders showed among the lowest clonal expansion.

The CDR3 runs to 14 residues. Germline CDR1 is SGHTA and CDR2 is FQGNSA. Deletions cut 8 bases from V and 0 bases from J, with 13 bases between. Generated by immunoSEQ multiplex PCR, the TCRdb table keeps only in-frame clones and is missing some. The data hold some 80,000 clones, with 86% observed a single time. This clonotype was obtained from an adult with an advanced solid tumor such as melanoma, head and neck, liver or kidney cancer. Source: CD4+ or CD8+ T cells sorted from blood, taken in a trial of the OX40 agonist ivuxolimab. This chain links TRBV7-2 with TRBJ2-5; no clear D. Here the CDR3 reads CASQASKNQETQYF. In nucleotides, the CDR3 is TGTGCCAGCCAGGCTTCCAAAAACCAAGAGACCCAGTACTTC.